Each of the 29 T cell receptor beta chains below was sequenced from the same sample in a study of cytomegalovirus exposure and HLA in healthy donors. It was with 60 Vbeta and 13 Jbeta primers that the PCR ran. The data were produced by immunoSEQ multiplex PCR, yet TCRdb's version contains in-frame clones alone and is incomplete. Of over 95,000 clones detected, over 60% appear once; the ten largest clones hold roughly 3%. What was sequenced was PBMCs. Every receptor here comes from a female donor in good health and CMV-seronegative.

This clone was counted once. This chain connects TRBV27 to TRBJ2-5, with 7 bases that match TRBD2. Germline V gene lookup returns CDR1 MNHEY and CDR2 SMNVEV (reference sequence). The CDR3 runs 14 residues. V shed 8 bases and J 6 bases; nucleotides not matched to a gene: 12. CDR3 nucleotide sequence: TGTGCCAGCCCCCTTGGGGGGGTCGTGAAGACCCAGTACTTC. Amino acids: CASPLGGVVKTQYF.

This clone is medium-sized (0.01 to 0.1%). The chain employs TRBV6-4 and TRBJ2-3; 10 bases are a match to TRBD2. V gave up 3 bases and J gave up 1 base; unmatched junction bases: 1. In germline, CDR1 is MRHNA, CDR2 SNTAGT. This CDR3 spans 15 amino acids. The CDR3 coding sequence is TGTGCCAGCAGTGATCTAGCGGGGGGCACAGATACGCAGTATTTT. It codes for CASSDLAGGTDTQYF.

CDR3 protein: CATSGGTSGITDTQYF. CDR3 sequence (DNA): TGTGCCACCAGCGGGGGGACTAGCGGGATCACAGATACGCAGTATTTT. The V gene is TRBV15, the J gene TRBJ2-3, with TRBD2 identical over 13 bases. The CDR3 contains 16 residues. V dropped 5 bases and J dropped 2; count of bases not matched to a gene: 4. Germline V gene sequence: CDR1 LNHNV, CDR2 YYDKDF (reference sequence).

This rearrangement joins TRBV5-1 to TRBJ2-1; perhaps TRBD2 as D (5 bases). Trimming pared 4 bases from V and 0 bases from J, leaving 14 bases between. Looked up from germline, CDR1 is SGHRS and CDR2 is YFSETQ. The CDR3 has 16 amino acids. The CDR3 region is CASSLRTSSSYNEQFF. CDR3 bases: TGCGCCAGCAGCCTCCGGACTTCTAGCTCCTACAATGAGCAGTTCTTC.

The V gene is TRBV5-1, the J gene TRBJ1-2; D may be TRBD1 (6 bases). The CDR3 is made up of 14 amino acids. V gave up 0 bases and J gave up 4 bases, with 10 bases separating them. Germline loops: CDR1 SGHRS, CDR2 YFSETQ. In DNA, the CDR3 is TGCGCCAGCAGCTTGGGACAGGACGCCTATGGCTACACCTTC. Residues: CASSLGQDAYGYTF.

The chain is built from TRBV11-2 and TRBJ2-5; 8 bases fit TRBD1. CDR3 length: 14 amino acids. Germline V gives CDR1 SGHAT, CDR2 FQNNGV. V lost 10 bases to trimming and J lost 5 bases; unmatched junction nucleotides: 12. This chain's CDR3 is CATSQGAPRETQYF. CDR3 in DNA: TGTGCCACGTCCCAGGGGGCGCCTAGGGAGACCCAGTACTTC. The full variable domain, in which reference TRBV11-2 and TRBJ2-5 provide the parts outside the CDR3, is EAGVAQSPRYKIIEKRQSVAFWCNPISGHATLYWYQQILGQGPKLLIQFQNNGVVDDSQLPKDRFSAERLKGVDSTLKIQPAKLEDSAVYLCATSQGAPRETQYFGPGTRLLVL.

The chain couples TRBV7-2 to TRBJ2-7; a weak D match, TRBD2 (6 bases). The V gene lost 3 bases and the J gene lost 2 bases, with 8 bases spanning the gap. CDR1 SGHTA and CDR2 FQGNSA come from the germline V gene. This CDR3 is built from 13 residues. CDR3 in DNA: TGTGCCAGCAGCTTGTGGACTACCTACGAGCAGTACTTC. This translates into CASSLWTTYEQYF. The variable domain in full, completed from reference TRBV7-2 and TRBJ2-7, reads GAGVSQSPSNKVTEKGKDVELRCDPISGHTALYWYRQSLGQGLEFLIYFQGNSAPDKSGLPSDRFSAERTGGSVSTLTIQRTQQEDSAVYLCASSLWTTYEQYFGPGTRLTVT.

The chain recombines TRBV14 with TRBJ1-1; D might be TRBD1 (6 bases). This CDR3 region has 14 residues. Trimming took 6 bases from V and 4 from J, leaving 15 bases between them. In germline, CDR1 is SGHDN, CDR2 FVKESK. DNA for the CDR3: TGTGCCAGCAGGGGCGGGGGCAGGGGCACTGAAGCTTTCTTT. It yields the protein CASRGGGRGTEAFF.

This chain connects TRBV6-5 to TRBJ2-5; 8 nucleotides agree with TRBD2. V dropped 4 bases and J dropped 5; count of bases not matched to a gene: 6. This CDR3 region has 14 residues. Germline V CDR1 and CDR2: MNHEY, SVGAGI. CDR3 nucleotide sequence: TGTGCCAGCAGTTCGGACGGCGGGGGGGAGACCCAGTACTTC. It yields the protein CASSSDGGGETQYF.

V is TRBV4-3 and J is TRBJ2-1, with D unclear. V was pared by 0 bases and J by 3 bases, with 9 bases between. The CDR3 extends over 15 amino acids. The germline CDR1 and CDR2 sequences are LGHNA and YSLEER. CDR3 sequence reads: CASSQDRGNYNEQFF. DNA for the CDR3: TGCGCCAGCAGCCAAGATCGCGGTAACTACAATGAGCAGTTCTTC.

The chain is built from TRBV7-3 and TRBJ2-1, with D hard to call. Germline CDR1 is SGHTA and CDR2 is FQGTGA. V lost 3 bases and J lost 0, with 9 bases in between. This CDR3 region has 15 residues. The CDR3 here is CASSLVESSYNEQFF. The CDR3 DNA reads TGTGCCAGCAGCTTGGTCGAGAGCTCCTACAATGAGCAGTTCTTC.

This clone was observed a handful of times. J is TRBJ2-7 and V is TRBV4-2; 11 bases are shared with TRBD2. The V gene's germline CDR1 is LGHNA and CDR2 YNFKEQ. V was pared by 1 base and J by 3 bases, with 5 bases of the junction left unmatched. The CDR3 contains 16 residues. CDR3 loop: CASSQAGTSGVYEQYF. The CDR3 nucleotides read TGTGCCAGCAGCCAAGCCGGGACTAGCGGAGTCTACGAGCAGTACTTC.

This chain connects TRBV30 to TRBJ2-5; tentative D call: TRBD2 (5 bases). Per the germline V gene, CDR1 is GTSNPN and CDR2 is SVGIG (reference sequence). Trimming shortened V by 2 bases and J by 1 base, and 11 bases separated the two germline ends. There are 14 residues in the CDR3. The chain's CDR3 is CAWSPLRVQETQYF. For the CDR3, the DNA is TGTGCCTGGAGTCCCCTGCGGGTCCAAGAGACCCAGTACTTC.

Notes on this clone: Relative to the germline gene, one junction end is altered; a read error may explain this. The CDR3 spells CASSDDSRGESF. CDR3 DNA sequence: TGTGCCAGCAGTGATGACTCCAGGGGCGAAAGTTTT. The gene calls are TRBV6-1 and TRBJ1-1; D is perhaps TRBD1 (6 bases). Germline CDR1 reads MNHNS; CDR2 reads SASEGT. The CDR3 covers 12 residues.

V and J are TRBV6-5 and TRBJ1-5; 8 bases map to TRBD1. CDR3 length: 15 residues. CDR1 MNHEY and CDR2 SVGAGI come from the germline V gene. The V and J ends lost 7 bases and 6 bases, in that order; junction bases with no gene match: 11. The CDR3 nucleotides are TGTGCCAGCACTGCTAGTCCAGGGGGCTCTCAGCCCCAGCATTTT. Translation: CASTASPGGSQPQHF.

The rearrangement joins TRBV6-6 to TRBJ1-5; D is possibly TRBD1 (5 bases). There are 14 residues in the CDR3. The V gene's germline CDR1 is MNHNY and CDR2 SVGAGI (reference sequence). Trimming removed 0 bases at V and 6 bases at J, with 9 bases between. CDR3 region: CASSYSGGTQPQHF. As DNA, the CDR3 is TGTGCCAGCAGTTACTCGGGGGGAACTCAGCCCCAGCATTTT.

The chain couples TRBV5-1 to TRBJ2-5, with D possibly matching TRBD2 (6 bases). V was cut by 4 bases and J by 2 bases, with 12 bases left in between. CDR3 length equals 14 residues. Germline V gene data show CDR1 as SGHRS and CDR2 as YFSETQ. The DNA of the CDR3 is TGCGCCAGCAGCCCCAGCGGGCCTCAAGAGACCCAGTACTTC. Protein sequence: CASSPSGPQETQYF. The full variable domain, rest sourced from reference TRBV5-1 and TRBJ2-5, is KAGVTQTPRYLIKTRGQQVTLSCSPISGHRSVSWYQQTPGQGLQFLFEYFSETQRNKGNFPGRFSGRQFSNSRSEMNVSTLELGDSALYLCASSPSGPQETQYFGPGTRLLVL.

The rearrangement uses TRBV6-5 and TRBJ1-6; maybe TRBD1 (5 bases). With 4 bases removed from V and 6 bases from J, the gap between germline ends came to 16 bases. CDR1 MNHEY and CDR2 SVGAGI come from the germline V gene. The CDR3 has 16 amino acids. CDR3 sequence: CASSLIQARPNSPLHF. CDR3 bases: TGTGCCAGCAGTTTGATACAGGCCCGACCTAATTCACCCCTCCACTTT.

The CDR3 DNA reads TGTGCCAGCAGTAGCGGGAACAATGAGCAGTTCTTC. Translating it yields CASSSGNNEQFF. The rearrangement uses TRBV2 and TRBJ2-1; 7 bases are shared with TRBD2. The CDR3 length is 12 residues. After removal of 5 bases from V and 5 bases from J, the junction contained 0 bases not matched to a gene. CDR1 and CDR2 from the germline V gene are SNHLY and FYNNEI.

This clone was picked up one time. This rearrangement joins TRBV11-2 to TRBJ2-3; 9 positions match TRBD2. Trimming removed 1 base from V and 5 bases from J; junction bases left unmatched: 7. This CDR3 spans 16 amino acids. Germline loops: CDR1 SGHAT, CDR2 FQNNGV. Here the CDR3 reads CASSLVRGGGGDTQYF. In DNA, the CDR3 is TGTGCCAGCAGCTTAGTGCGGGGGGGTGGTGGAGATACGCAGTATTTT.

The genes are TRBV9 and TRBJ1-6, with TRBD1 identical over 9 bases. After removal of 3 bases from V and 5 bases from J, the junction contained 9 bases not matched to a gene. The germline gives CDR1 SGDLS, CDR2 YYNGEE. The CDR3 length is 17 residues. CDR3 protein: CASSERVGTGNNSPLHF. CDR3 DNA sequence: TGTGCCAGCAGCGAGAGGGTCGGGACAGGGAATAATTCACCCCTCCACTTT.

The rearrangement joins TRBV15 to TRBJ2-5; D is possibly TRBD2 (5 bases). The closer fit of TRBJ2-7 to the DNA end suggests the J call may be wrong. CDR3 length equals 15 residues. Germline V gene sequence: CDR1 LNHNV, CDR2 YYDKDF (reference sequence). The CDR3 spells CATSSRTGVPYEQYF. CDR3 DNA: TGTGCCACCAGCAGCAGGACTGGAGTGCCCTACGAGCAGTACTTC.

Comment on this clone: At the DNA level, this CDR3 is encoded by other sequences in the same sample as well. J is TRBJ2-1 and V is TRBV5-1, with 8 bases lining up with TRBD1. V lost 4 bases and J lost 4; bases outside the gene matches: 1. The germline CDR1 and CDR2 sequences are SGHRS and YFSETQ. The length of the CDR3 is 13 residues. The CDR3 region has the DNA TGCGCCAGCAGCGGACAGGGTTACAATGAGCAGTTCTTC. This sequence encodes CASSGQGYNEQFF. The variable domain in full, completed from reference TRBV5-1 and TRBJ2-1, reads KAGVTQTPRYLIKTRGQQVTLSCSPISGHRSVSWYQQTPGQGLQFLFEYFSETQRNKGNFPGRFSGRQFSNSRSEMNVSTLELGDSALYLCASSGQGYNEQFFGPGTRLTVL.

The genes are TRBV4-2 and TRBJ1-3, with D possibly matching TRBD1 (6 bases). The V gene lost 4 bases and the J gene lost 2 bases, with 12 bases spanning the gap. CDR1 LGHNA and CDR2 YNFKEQ come from the germline V gene. This CDR3 comprises 15 residues. CDR3 coding DNA: TGTGCCAGCAGCCTTATCAGGGGCCCTGGAAACACCATATATTTT. Encoded protein: CASSLIRGPGNTIYF.

V is TRBV9 and J is TRBJ1-3; unclear D gene. Between the trimmed V and J ends, which lost 1 base and 0 bases, there was a span of 17 bases. CDR1 SGDLS and CDR2 YYNGEE come from the germline V gene. The CDR3 totals 18 residues. The CDR3 sequence: CASSVSTDLGGSGNTIYF. CDR3 in DNA: TGTGCCAGCAGCGTATCGACGGATTTGGGAGGCTCTGGAAACACCATATATTTT.

The genes are TRBV27 and TRBJ2-1; no reliable D call. This CDR3 has 13 amino acids. Germline CDR1 MNHEY, CDR2 SMNVEV (reference sequence). Deletions cut 3 bases from V and 6 bases from J, with 9 bases between. CDR3 bases: TGTGCCAGCAGTTTGTGGCCCCTCAATGAGCAGTTCTTC. This sequence encodes CASSLWPLNEQFF.

The chain couples TRBV11-2 to TRBJ1-6; TRBD1 matches at 8 bases. CDR1 is SGHAT, CDR2 FQNNGV, per germline. The CDR3 loop spans 14 amino acids. The V gene end was trimmed by 5 bases and the J gene end by 10 bases; junction bases not matched to a gene: 7. As DNA, the CDR3 is TGTGCCAGCAGCGCGACAGGGGTCGGGTCACCCCTCCACTTT. Translated, it gives CASSATGVGSPLHF. Supplemented by reference TRBV11-2 and TRBJ1-6, the full variable domain reads EAGVAQSPRYKIIEKRQSVAFWCNPISGHATLYWYQQILGQGPKLLIQFQNNGVVDDSQLPKDRFSAERLKGVDSTLKIQPAKLEDSAVYLCASSATGVGSPLHFGNGTRLTVT.

The chain has TRBV27 and TRBJ2-7; 8 nucleotides align to TRBD2. The V gene's germline CDR1 is MNHEY and CDR2 SMNVEV (reference sequence). V dropped 0 bases and J dropped 3; count of bases not matched to a gene: 4. The CDR3 has 15 residues. The CDR3 spells CASSLSSRGGYEQYF. The CDR3, as DNA: TGTGCCAGCAGTTTATCGAGTCGGGGGGGCTACGAGCAGTACTTC.

The rearrangement uses TRBV15 and TRBJ1-1; D gene uncertain. The CDR3 has 14 amino acids. Germline loops: CDR1 LNHNV, CDR2 YYDKDF (reference sequence). The V end lost 0 bases, the J end lost 0 bases, and 5 bases lay between the germline ends. The CDR3 sequence is CATSRDIMNTEAFF. The CDR3 DNA reads as TGTGCCACCAGCAGAGATATTATGAACACTGAAGCTTTCTTT.